Listed below are T cell receptor beta chains from one sample, sequenced in a study of blood T cell repertoires in COVID-19. Data came from immunoSEQ multiplex PCR; TCRdb stores just in-frame clones and leaves some out. The profile shows 70,000 to 75,000 clones, less than 80% of them singletons. The sample consisted of peripheral blood. The receptors were sampled from a man aged 55-75 years with active or convalescent COVID-19. CDR3s include the opening cysteine and the closing phenylalanine or tryptophan. Each record gives: V gene, clone size, J gene, D gene, CDR3 protein, CDR3 DNA. The D gene is left open where the match is weak. Part of the rows lack a size; the others show once, few, many or a class for expanded clones.

>TRBV28|-|TRBJ1-1|-
CASSLFVVRAEAFF
TGTGCCAGCAGTTTATTTGTCGTCAGGGCTGAAGCTTTCTTT
>TRBV29-1|-|TRBJ1-4|-
CSAYNEKLFF
TGCAGCGCATATAATGAAAAACTGTTTTTT
>TRBV28|-|TRBJ1-6|TRBD1
CASSLVTGEANYSPLHF
TGTGCCAGCAGTTTAGTCACAGGGGAAGCTAATTATTCACCCCTCCACTTT
>TRBV19|once|TRBJ2-4|TRBD1
CASSIRQGGTKNIQYF
TGTGCCAGTAGTATTAGACAGGGGGGGACCAAAAACATTCAGTACTTC
>TRBV7-2|few|TRBJ2-1|TRBD1
CASSLGQGLDEQFF
TGTGCCAGCAGCTTAGGACAGGGTCTAGATGAGCAGTTCTTC
>TRBV27|once|TRBJ2-7|TRBD1
CASSRNTGTGGYEQYF
TGTGCCAGCAGTCGAAACACCGGGACAGGGGGCTACGAGCAGTACTTC
>TRBV10-3|-|TRBJ2-2|TRBD1
CAIKGTGAEELFF
TGTGCCATCAAGGGGACAGGGGCCGAGGAGCTGTTTTTT
>TRBV30|-|TRBJ1-5|-
CAWSVPGIQPQHF
TGTGCCTGGAGTGTCCCGGGGATACAGCCCCAGCATTTT
>TRBV5-1|-|TRBJ2-5|-
CASSTSGDQETQYF
TGCGCCAGCAGCACCTCCGGAGACCAAGAGACCCAGTACTTC
>TRBV24-1|-|TRBJ1-1|-
CATPWNTEAFF
TGTGCCACTCCGTGGAACACTGAAGCTTTCTTT
>TRBV5-1|-|TRBJ1-1|TRBD1
CASSLTDRDTEAFF
TGCGCCAGCAGCTTGACCGACAGGGACACTGAAGCTTTCTTT
>TRBV9|-|TRBJ2-5|-
CASSVSDETQYF
TGTGCCAGCAGCGTATCAGATGAGACCCAGTACTTC
>TRBV11-2|-|TRBJ2-3|TRBD2
CASSLLGMAGGALDTQYF
TGTGCCAGCAGCTTACTAGGAATGGCGGGGGGGGCTTTAGATACGCAGTATTTT
>TRBV7-2|-|TRBJ1-5|-
CASSGPGKQPQHF
TGTGCCAGCAGCGGACCAGGGAAACAGCCCCAGCATTTT
>TRBV25-1|-|TRBJ1-5|TRBD1
CASSGITGQASNQPQHF
TGTGCCAGCAGTGGGATTACCGGACAGGCCAGCAATCAGCCCCAGCATTTT
>TRBV3-1/TRBV3-2|few|TRBJ1-3|TRBD1
CASSQDRVSGNTIYF
TGTGCCAGCAGCCAGGACAGGGTCAGTGGAAACACCATATATTTT
>TRBV9|-|TRBJ2-7|TRBD1
CASSGGQGVYEQYF
TGTGCCAGCAGCGGAGGACAGGGAGTCTACGAGCAGTACTTC
>TRBV18|-|TRBJ2-7|-
CASSPQVGVDEQYF
TGTGCCAGCTCACCACAGGTGGGAGTTGACGAGCAGTACTTC
>TRBV10-2|-|TRBJ2-1|TRBD1
CASSRTGGDEQFF
TGCGCCAGCAGCCGGACAGGGGGCGATGAGCAGTTCTTC
>TRBV7-9|-|TRBJ2-1|-
CASSSGTSQDNEQFF
TGTGCCAGCAGCTCCGGGACATCCCAAGACAATGAGCAGTTCTTC
>TRBV4-1|-|TRBJ2-2|TRBD1
CATRTGTGTGNTGELFF
TGCGCCACCCGGACCGGTACCGGGACAGGGAACACCGGGGAGCTGTTTTTT
>TRBV12-3/TRBV12-4|-|TRBJ1-1|-
CASSSLLTEAFF
TGTGCCAGCAGTTCCCTCCTGACTGAAGCTTTCTTT
>TRBV2|-|TRBJ1-5|TRBD1
CASSDPGRDRVFSNQPQHF
TGTGCCAGCAGTGACCCTGGCCGGGACAGGGTTTTTAGCAATCAGCCCCAGCATTTT
>TRBV9|-|TRBJ2-1|-
CASSVDPAGEQFF
TGTGCCAGCAGCGTTGACCCCGCGGGTGAGCAGTTCTTC
>TRBV7-9|-|TRBJ2-1|-
CASSPIGRGSSYNEQFF
TGTGCCAGCAGCCCAATTGGCCGGGGGAGCTCCTACAATGAGCAGTTCTTC
>TRBV7-6|-|TRBJ1-2|TRBD1
CASSLGTGTSNYGYTF
TGTGCCAGCAGCTTAGGGACAGGGACGTCTAACTATGGCTACACCTTC
>TRBV18|-|TRBJ1-6|TRBD1
CASSPDRAQGSYNSPLHF
TGTGCCAGCTCACCCGACAGGGCGCAGGGCTCCTATAATTCACCCCTCCACTTT
>TRBV5-5|-|TRBJ1-6|TRBD1
CASSLEGTVSNSPLHF
TGTGCCAGCAGCTTGGAGGGGACAGTTAGTAATTCACCCCTCCACTTT
>TRBV10-3|-|TRBJ2-3|TRBD2
CAISEPSRTSGGTDTQYF
TGTGCCATCAGTGAGCCGAGCCGGACTAGCGGGGGCACAGATACGCAGTATTTT
>TRBV5-5|-|TRBJ1-2|TRBD1
CASSRDPTRQGEGYTF
TGTGCCAGCAGCCGAGACCCCACCCGACAGGGAGAGGGCTACACCTTC
>TRBV3-1/TRBV3-2|-|TRBJ1-1|TRBD1
CASSHLDRDTEAFF
TGTGCCAGCAGCCACCTAGACAGGGACACTGAAGCTTTCTTT
>TRBV5-1|-|TRBJ2-7|TRBD2
CASSLASGGFGEQYF
TGCGCCAGCAGCTTGGCTAGCGGGGGGTTCGGCGAGCAGTACTTC
>TRBV18|few|TRBJ1-6|-
CASSPPSPGGAIQPLHF
TGTGCCAGCTCACCCCCCTCCCCCGGTGGGGCAATTCAACCCCTCCACTTT
>TRBV2|once|TRBJ2-2|TRBD2
CASSAERGDTGELFF
TGTGCCAGCAGTGCCGAGCGGGGGGACACCGGGGAGCTGTTTTTT
>TRBV7-3|few|TRBJ2-5|-
CASSLGPTNPETQYF
TGTGCCAGCAGCTTAGGTCCTACTAATCCTGAGACCCAGTACTTC
>TRBV6-5|-|TRBJ2-3|TRBD1
CASSYDRVRTDTQYF
TGTGCCAGCAGTTACGACAGGGTGCGGACAGATACGCAGTATTTT
>TRBV12-3/TRBV12-4|few|TRBJ2-7|-
CASSRNRAEQYF
TGTGCCAGCAGTCGAAACAGGGCCGAGCAGTACTTC
>TRBV5-4|-|TRBJ1-3|TRBD1
CASSDRVGNTIYF
TGTGCCAGCAGCGACAGGGTAGGAAACACCATATATTTT
>TRBV3-1/TRBV3-2|-|TRBJ2-3|-
CASSQAGGTDTQYF
TGTGCCAGCAGCCAAGCGGGGGGCACAGATACGCAGTATTTT
>TRBV7-9|-|TRBJ1-1|-
CASSDSDRDTNTEAFF
TGTGCCAGCAGCGACAGCGATCGGGACACGAACACTGAAGCTTTCTTT
>TRBV19|-|TRBJ2-7|-
CASDFVRRETGRGNRAQYF
TGTGCCAGTGATTTCGTGAGAAGAGAAACAGGGAGGGGAAACAGGGCGCAGTACTTC
>TRBV23-1|-|TRBJ2-7|-
CASSQSAGTYEQYF
TGCGCCAGCAGTCAATCGGCAGGGACCTACGAGCAGTACTTC
>TRBV15|-|TRBJ2-5|TRBD2
CATSRDPWTSGNQETQYF
TGTGCCACCAGCAGAGATCCCTGGACTAGCGGGAACCAAGAGACCCAGTACTTC
>TRBV7-2|-|TRBJ1-1|-
CASSLGGSDIGAFF
TGTGCCAGCAGCTTAGGGGGTTCGGACATTGGAGCTTTCTTT
>TRBV5-1|-|TRBJ2-5|TRBD2
CASSWTSGGNQETQYF
TGCGCCAGCAGCTGGACTAGCGGGGGGAACCAAGAGACCCAGTACTTC
>TRBV5-5|-|TRBJ2-7|-
CASSLVAFGEQYF
TGTGCCAGCAGCTTGGTAGCATTCGGCGAGCAGTACTTC
>TRBV6-2/TRBV6-3|-|TRBJ2-3|-
CASSYAGADTQYF
TGTGCCAGCAGTTACGCGGGCGCAGATACGCAGTATTTT